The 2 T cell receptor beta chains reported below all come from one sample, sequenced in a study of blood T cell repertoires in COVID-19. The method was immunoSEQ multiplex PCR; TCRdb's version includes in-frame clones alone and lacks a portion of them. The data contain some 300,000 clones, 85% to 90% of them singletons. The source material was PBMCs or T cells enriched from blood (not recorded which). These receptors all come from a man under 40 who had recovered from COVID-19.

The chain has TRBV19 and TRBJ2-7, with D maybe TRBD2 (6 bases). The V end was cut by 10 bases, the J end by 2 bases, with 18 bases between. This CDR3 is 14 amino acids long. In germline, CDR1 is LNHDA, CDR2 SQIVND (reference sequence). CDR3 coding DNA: TGTGCCACTGGGTATAGCGGAGGGGCCTACGAGCAGTACTTC. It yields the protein CATGYSGGAYEQYF. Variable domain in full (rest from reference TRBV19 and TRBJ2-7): DGGITQSPKYLFRKEGQNVTLSCEQNLNHDAMYWYRQDPGQGLRLIYYSQIVNDFQKGDIAEGYSVSREKKESFPLTVTSAQKNPTAFYLCATGYSGGAYEQYFGPGTRLTVT.

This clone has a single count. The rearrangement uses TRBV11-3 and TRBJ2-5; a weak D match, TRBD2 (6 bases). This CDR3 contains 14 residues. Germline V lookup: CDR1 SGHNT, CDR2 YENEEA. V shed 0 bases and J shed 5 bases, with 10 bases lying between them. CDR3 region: CASSLEAGSETQYF. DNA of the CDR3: TGTGCCAGCAGCTTAGAGGCCGGGAGTGAGACCCAGTACTTC.